This TCR beta chain derives from a study of cytomegalovirus exposure and HLA in healthy donors. Points from the study as a whole: A few of the chains that were CMV-associated were confirmed in vitro to be specific for CMV antigens.

CDR1 and CDR2 (germline): SNHLY, FYNNEI. The length of the CDR3 is 13 residues. Trimming removed 8 bases from V and 5 bases from J; junction bases left unmatched: 4. Note on this clone: Its antigen is unidentified.

The PCR made use of 60 Vbeta and 13 Jbeta primers. This table comes from immunoSEQ multiplex PCR, and its TCRdb copy is limited to in-frame clones, with some not included. The table shows roughly 110,000 clones, with over 60% occurring only once. The clonotype originates from a male donor in good health and CMV-seronegative. Sequenced: PBMCs. The chain combines TRBV2 with TRBJ2-1; TRBD1 aligns across 9 bases. CDR3 loop: CASLQGADNEQFF. The CDR3 region has the DNA TGTGCCAGCCTACAGGGGGCCGACAATGAGCAGTTCTTC.